The following is a T cell receptor beta chain sequence with its context. The sample is drawn from a study of blood T cell repertoires in COVID-19. Study-wide context: COVID-19 samples collected from the United States, Italy and Spain covered acute and convalescent phases. T cells, B-cell-depleted T cells, or PBMCs provided the cDNA or gDNA that served as material.

Per the study methods: Estimation of nucleated cell counts was performed using reference gene primer amplification. The table came from immunoSEQ multiplex PCR; TCRdb's copy has only in-frame clones and leaves some out. V, J and clone size are taken as reported in that table, and D and trimming were inferred from the DNA itself. The data show 90,000 to 150,000 clones, 60% to 85% seen once. The V end lost 3 bases, the J end lost 11 bases, and 14 bases lay between the germline ends. This CDR3 spans 12 amino acids. Germline lookup yields CDR1 DFQATT and CDR2 SNEGSKA (reference sequence). V gene TRBV20-1 combines with J gene TRBJ1-5, with a possible D match to TRBD1 (5 bases). Material for sequencing was peripheral blood. The receptor was isolated from a man in his 70s with acute or convalescent COVID-19. The CDR3 is CSASAIPGAQHF. CDR3 coding DNA: TGCAGTGCTAGTGCTATCCCGGGGGCCCAGCATTTT.